The 7 T cell receptor beta chains given below trace back to one sample, sequenced in a study of radiotherapy plus CTLA-4 blockade in lung cancer. TCRdb's copy holds only in-frame clones and misses some; the assay was immunoSEQ multiplex PCR. The sample records approximately 100,000 clones, around four fifths being singletons. This specimen was peripheral blood, taken from a patient treated with radiotherapy plus ipilimumab. These receptors were taken from a human donor with non-small cell lung cancer who had a partial response to radiotherapy plus ipilimumab.

The chain recombines TRBV6-5 with TRBJ1-1, with D possibly being TRBD1 (6 bases). With 6 bases removed from V and 0 bases from J, the gap between germline ends came to 14 bases. This CDR3 contains 15 residues. Germline CDR1 and CDR2: MNHEY and SVGAGI. CDR3 sequence reads: CASSPGQTMNTEAFF. CDR3 DNA: TGTGCCAGCAGCCCCGGACAGACGATGAACACTGAAGCTTTCTTT.

This rearrangement joins TRBV5-1 to TRBJ1-1; D is uncertain. Germline V gives CDR1 SGHRS, CDR2 YFSETQ. CDR3 length: 14 amino acids. Trimming left V 4 bases short and J 3 bases short, with 13 bases between. The CDR3 protein is CASSPEEMHTEAFF. CDR3 nucleotide sequence: TGCGCCAGCAGCCCCGAAGAGATGCACACTGAAGCTTTCTTT. The whole variable domain, remainder taken from reference TRBV5-1 and TRBJ1-1, is KAGVTQTPRYLIKTRGQQVTLSCSPISGHRSVSWYQQTPGQGLQFLFEYFSETQRNKGNFPGRFSGRQFSNSRSEMNVSTLELGDSALYLCASSPEEMHTEAFFGQGTRLTVV.

V is TRBV2 and J is TRBJ2-2; 7 bases align to TRBD1. CDR1 and CDR2 (germline): SNHLY, FYNNEI. This CDR3 has 15 residues. The V gene end was trimmed by 6 bases and the J gene end by 3 bases; junction bases not matched to a gene: 7. As DNA, the CDR3 is TGTGCCAGCAGCCCGACAGGGCTCTACACCGGGGAGCTGTTTTTT. Protein sequence: CASSPTGLYTGELFF.

This chain connects TRBV10-3 to TRBJ1-2; D might be TRBD1 (5 bases). The germline V gene has CDR1 ENHRY and CDR2 SYGVKD. V was cut by 0 bases and J by 0 bases, with 5 bases left in between. The CDR3 is made up of 14 amino acids. This CDR3 is CAISESTANYGYTF. CDR3 DNA: TGTGCCATCAGTGAGTCGACAGCTAACTATGGCTACACCTTC.

This chain joins TRBV10-3 and TRBJ1-1, with no clear D. The germline CDR1 and CDR2 sequences are ENHRY and SYGVKD. The V end lost 0 bases, the J end lost 10 bases, and 6 bases lay between the germline ends. This CDR3 contains 11 residues. CDR3 residues: CAISESQSAFF. As DNA, the CDR3 is TGTGCCATCAGTGAGTCCCAGTCAGCTTTCTTT.

This clone was seen just once. The gene calls are TRBV20-1 and TRBJ2-7; maybe TRBD1 (6 bases). The CDR3 runs to 11 residues. Trimming took off 5 bases at V and 6 bases at J, with 11 bases between the two ends. Germline CDR1 reads DFQATT; CDR2 reads SNEGSKA (reference sequence). The DNA for the CDR3 is TGCAGTGCTCGACAGGCATCCGAGCAGTACTTC. As protein: CSARQASEQYF.

In DNA form, the CDR3 reads TGTGCCAGCAGTGACTCGACCAGAGCGAACGCACCCCTCCACTTT. Translating gives CASSDSTRANAPLHF. The chain uses TRBV6-4 and TRBJ1-6; no definite D call. The CDR3 sequence is 15 residues long. The germline CDR1 and CDR2 sequences are MRHNA and SNTAGT. V was clipped by 0 bases and J by 11 bases, with 14 bases between them.